Below are 21 T cell receptor beta chains sequenced from a single sample in a study of identical twins. TCRdb redid the calling of the 5' RACE reads with MiXCR, one entry per CDR3 protein. Of about 500,000 distinct CDR3 sequences listed, roughly an eighth are singletons. The same specimen was also included in a second study, on yellow fever vaccine responses in identical twins.

Sequencing was performed on CD4+ T cells sorted from blood. These receptors were taken from a woman aged 18-35 years in good health.

This clonotype was counted between two and nine times. This rearrangement joins TRBV20-1 to TRBJ1-4; D may be TRBD1 (6 bases). CDR3 length: 15 residues. The germline gives CDR1 DFQATT, CDR2 SNEGSKA (reference sequence). Trimming left V 0 bases short and J 7 bases short, with 15 bases between. CDR3 sequence (DNA): TGCAGTGCTAGAGATTTTGGGGGGCTGGGTGAAAAACTGTTTTTT. Its translation: CSARDFGGLGEKLFF.

The chain has TRBV28 and TRBJ2-7; 8 bases align to TRBD2. Germline V gene sequence: CDR1 MDHEN, CDR2 SYDVKM. Losses at the gene ends were 6 bases for V and 2 bases for J; bases not matched to a gene: 9. The CDR3 length is 15 residues. CDR3 DNA: TGTGCCAGCAGCCCTTCGGGACTAGGAACCTACGAGCAGTACTTC. Its protein is CASSPSGLGTYEQYF.

The chain is built from TRBV20-1 and TRBJ2-7, with unresolved D. V gave up 6 bases and J gave up 5 bases, with 8 bases separating them. CDR3 length: 10 amino acids. In germline, CDR1 is DFQATT, CDR2 SNEGSKA (reference sequence). CDR3 sequence: CSAQAHEQYF. The DNA of the CDR3 is TGCAGTGCCCAAGCCCACGAGCAGTACTTC.

This clonotype was counted many times. J is TRBJ2-3 and V is TRBV12-3 or TRBV12-4, with 9 nucleotides matching TRBD1. The CDR3 runs 15 residues. The J segment lost 4 bases and the V segment lost 7 bases, leaving 9 bases of the junction unmatched. CDR3 DNA: TGTGCCAGCATTGAGGGACAGGGACGTCCAGATACGCAGTATTTT. It translates to CASIEGQGRPDTQYF.

The V and J genes are TRBV10-3 and TRBJ2-3, with D maybe TRBD2 (6 bases). Per germline, CDR1 ENHRY and CDR2 SYGVKD. Trimming left V 5 bases short and J 0 bases short, with 18 bases between. This CDR3 has 17 residues. The CDR3 nucleotides read TGTGCCATCAGTTACTCTTTTGGGGAGGCCAGCACAGATACGCAGTATTTT. Translation gives CAISYSFGEASTDTQYF.

V usage is TRBV5-1 and J usage is TRBJ2-7, with 7 nucleotides matching TRBD2. Germline-derived CDR1 and CDR2 are SGHRS and YFSETQ. Trimming at V came to 4 bases and at J to 3 bases, leaving 10 bases not matched to a gene. The CDR3 has 15 amino acids. The CDR3 spells CASSTPSGVNYEQYF. The CDR3 DNA is TGCGCCAGCAGCACCCCGAGCGGGGTTAACTACGAGCAGTACTTC.

The table lists this clonotype with a few counts. This rearrangement joins TRBV6-1 to TRBJ1-3; D is perhaps TRBD1 (5 bases). This CDR3 is 15 amino acids long. V shed 3 bases and J shed 5 bases, with 14 bases lying between them. Looked up from germline, CDR1 is MNHNS and CDR2 is SASEGT. The CDR3 region is CASSEGNPGRNTIYF. CDR3 bases: TGTGCCAGCAGTGAGGGAAATCCGGGACGAAACACCATATATTTT.

This sequence joins TRBV7-9 and TRBJ2-7, with 9 bases fitting TRBD1. The CDR3 has 17 residues. The germline V gene has CDR1 SEHNR and CDR2 FQNEAQ (reference sequence). The J segment lost 0 bases and the V segment lost 0 bases, leaving 6 bases of the junction unmatched. CDR3 protein: CASSLAGGQGSSYEQYF. Written as DNA, the CDR3 is TGTGCCAGCAGCTTAGCAGGAGGACAGGGGAGCTCCTACGAGCAGTACTTC.

This clonotype was detected a few times. This rearrangement joins TRBV12-3 or TRBV12-4 to TRBJ2-5, with D perhaps TRBD1 (6 bases). The V end was cut by 5 bases, the J end by 3 bases, with 13 bases between. CDR3 size: 14 residues. The CDR3 region is CASSPRTAKETQYF. The DNA of the CDR3 is TGTGCCAGCAGTCCCCGGACAGCCAAAGAGACCCAGTACTTC.

Points on this clonotype: Germline and junction disagree at one end, which may indicate a read error. V and J are TRBV2 and TRBJ2-2; D possibly corresponds to TRBD1 (6 bases). The germline CDR1 and CDR2 sequences are SNHLY and FYNNEI. This CDR3 comprises 15 residues. Here the CDR3 DNA reads TGTGCCAGCAGTGGTCAGGGGCTCTTCACCGGGGAGCTGTTCTTT. This codes for CASSGQGLFTGELFF.

The chain combines TRBV6-5 with TRBJ2-5; D not resolved. The germline CDR1 and CDR2 sequences are MNHEY and SVGAGI. Deletions cut 0 bases from V and 1 base from J, with 12 bases between. The CDR3 extends over 16 amino acids. The DNA of the CDR3 is TGTGCCAGCAGTTACTCAGTACGAAGTCTCCAAGAGACCCAGTACTTC. This gives the protein CASSYSVRSLQETQYF.

The rearrangement links TRBV30 to TRBJ2-7; tentatively, D is TRBD2 (7 bases). The CDR3 totals 14 residues. V lost 0 bases and J lost 5, with 14 bases in between. Germline V CDR1 and CDR2: GTSNPN, SVGIG (reference sequence). CDR3 residues: CAWSVRGGGHEQYF. CDR3 DNA: TGTGCCTGGAGTGTACGTGGGGGGGGCCACGAGCAGTACTTC.

This clonotype was detected a few times. This chain joins TRBV21-1 and TRBJ2-1. TRBV21-1 has pseudogene status. The CDR3 has 13 amino acids. CDR3 coding DNA: TGTGCCTCGCAGCGGGATGCCTGCAATGAGCAGTTCTTC. Its translation is CASQRDACNEQFF.

The sample holds a few counts of this clonotype. J is TRBJ2-5 and V is TRBV29-1, with TRBD1 matching 7 bases. Per germline, CDR1 SQVTM and CDR2 ANQGSEA. The trim removed 8 bases at V and 4 bases at J, leaving 13 bases unmatched. The CDR3 runs to 14 residues. The CDR3 loop is CSYWTGPRRETQYF. CDR3 in DNA: TGCAGCTATTGGACAGGACCCCGCCGAGAGACCCAGTACTTC.

This clonotype has a handful of counts. The chain couples TRBV12-3 or TRBV12-4 to TRBJ2-7, with a tentative D call TRBD1 (5 bases). The CDR3 contains 12 residues. Trimming pared 6 bases from V and 5 bases from J, leaving 11 bases between. This CDR3 reads CASSSTAHEQYF. The CDR3 DNA sequence: TGTGCCAGCAGCTCGACAGCCCACGAGCAGTACTTC.

The V gene is TRBV7-9, the J gene TRBJ2-3; no clear D. The CDR3 runs to 12 residues. Trimming removed 5 bases at V and 4 bases at J, with 7 bases between. The germline gives CDR1 SEHNR, CDR2 FQNEAQ (reference sequence). CDR3 amino acids: CASSLPPDTQYF. In DNA form, the CDR3 reads TGTGCCAGCAGCCTCCCCCCAGATACGCAGTATTTT.

CDR3 coding DNA: TGTGCCAGCAGCCAAGAAGGAGGAGGGACTAGCCTAATCTACGAGCAGTACTTC. Translation: CASSQEGGGTSLIYEQYF. The chain is built from TRBV4-2 and TRBJ2-7; 9 nucleotides align to TRBD2. The CDR3 has 18 residues. Germline loops: CDR1 LGHNA, CDR2 YNFKEQ. V dropped 0 bases and J dropped 3; count of bases not matched to a gene: 12.

The rearrangement links TRBV7-2 to TRBJ2-3, with D possibly TRBD1 on 5 matching bases. Germline V gene lookup returns CDR1 SGHTA and CDR2 FQGNSA. V lost 5 bases and J 4 bases, leaving 13 bases between the germline ends. The CDR3 extends over 14 amino acids. The CDR3 sequence: CASSTSRVADTQYF. CDR3 nucleotide sequence: TGTGCCAGCAGCACAAGCAGGGTGGCAGATACGCAGTATTTT.

The chain's CDR3 is CASSDPGGIHTEAFF. The CDR3, as DNA: TGTGCCTCTAGCGACCCAGGGGGGATCCACACTGAAGCTTTCTTT. The gene calls are TRBV19 and TRBJ1-1, with TRBD1 matching over 7 bases. V trimming: 11 bases; J trimming: 3 bases; junction bases outside the gene matches: 15. This CDR3 has 15 amino acids. Germline V CDR1 and CDR2: LNHDA, SQIVND (reference sequence).

The V and J genes are TRBV6-5 and TRBJ1-2; 9 positions agree with TRBD1. Germline CDR1 is MNHEY and CDR2 is SVGAGI. CDR3 length: 12 amino acids. With V trimmed by 8 bases and J by 5 bases, 3 bases remained unmatched. CDR3 DNA sequence: TGTGCCAGCGGACAGGGGATTTATGGCTACACCTTC. This translates into CASGQGIYGYTF.

The chain joins TRBV6-5 to TRBJ2-3, with D tentatively TRBD2 (6 bases). From germline, CDR1 is MNHEY and CDR2 SVGAGI. The CDR3 is made up of 19 amino acids. V dropped 3 bases and J dropped 0 bases, with 22 bases sitting between them. The CDR3 region is CASSYPLGLRRGSTDTQYF. The CDR3 DNA reads TGTGCCAGCAGTTATCCCCTAGGACTTCGTCGGGGGAGCACAGATACGCAGTATTTT.